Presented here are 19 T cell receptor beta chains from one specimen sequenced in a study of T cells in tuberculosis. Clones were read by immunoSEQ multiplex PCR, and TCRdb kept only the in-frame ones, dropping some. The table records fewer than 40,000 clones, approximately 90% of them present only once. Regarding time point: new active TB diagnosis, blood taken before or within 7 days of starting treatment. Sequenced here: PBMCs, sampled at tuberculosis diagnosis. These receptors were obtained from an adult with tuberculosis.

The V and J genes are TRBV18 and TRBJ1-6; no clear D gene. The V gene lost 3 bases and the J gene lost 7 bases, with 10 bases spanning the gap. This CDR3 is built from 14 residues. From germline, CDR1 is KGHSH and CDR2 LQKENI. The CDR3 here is CASSPSILNSPLHF. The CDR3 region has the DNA TGTGCCAGCTCACCGAGTATCCTGAATTCACCCCTCCACTTT.

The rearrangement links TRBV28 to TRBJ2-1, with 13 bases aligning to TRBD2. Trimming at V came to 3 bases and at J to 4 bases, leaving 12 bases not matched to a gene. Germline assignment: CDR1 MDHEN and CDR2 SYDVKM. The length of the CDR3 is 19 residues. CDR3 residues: CASSFIPRTSGGLYNEQFF. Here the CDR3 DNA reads TGTGCCAGCAGTTTTATCCCCCGGACTAGCGGGGGCCTTTACAATGAGCAGTTCTTC.

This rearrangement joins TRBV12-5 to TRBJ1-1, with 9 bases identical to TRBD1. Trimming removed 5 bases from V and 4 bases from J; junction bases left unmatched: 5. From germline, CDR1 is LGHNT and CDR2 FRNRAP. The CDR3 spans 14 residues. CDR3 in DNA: TGTGCTAGTGGTCCGGGACAGGGCGCCACTGAAGCTTTCTTT. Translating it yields CASGPGQGATEAFF.

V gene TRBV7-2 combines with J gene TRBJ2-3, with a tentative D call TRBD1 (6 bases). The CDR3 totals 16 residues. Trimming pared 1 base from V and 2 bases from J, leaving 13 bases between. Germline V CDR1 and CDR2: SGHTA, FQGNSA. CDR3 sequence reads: CASSLGLRGSTDTQYF. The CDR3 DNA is TGTGCCAGCAGCTTAGGTCTCAGGGGCTCCACAGATACGCAGTATTTT.

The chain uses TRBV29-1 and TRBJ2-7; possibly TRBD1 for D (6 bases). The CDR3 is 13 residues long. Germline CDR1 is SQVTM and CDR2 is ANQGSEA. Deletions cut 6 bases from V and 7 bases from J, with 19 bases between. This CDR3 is CSVGDTGTGEQYV. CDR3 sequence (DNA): TGCAGCGTCGGGGACACCGGTACTGGGGAGCAGTACGTC.

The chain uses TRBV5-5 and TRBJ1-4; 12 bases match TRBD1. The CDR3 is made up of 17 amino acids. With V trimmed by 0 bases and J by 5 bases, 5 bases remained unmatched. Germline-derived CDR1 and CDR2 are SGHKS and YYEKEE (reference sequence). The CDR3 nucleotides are TGTGCCAGCAGCTTGGGGGACAGGGGGCTGTCCAATGAAAAACTGTTTTTT. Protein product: CASSLGDRGLSNEKLFF. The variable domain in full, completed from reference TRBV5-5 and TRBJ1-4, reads DAGVTQSPTHLIKTRGQQVTLRCSPISGHKSVSWYQQVLGQGPQFIFQYYEKEERGRGNFPDRFSARQFPNYSSELNVNALLLGDSALYLCASSLGDRGLSNEKLFFGSGTQLSVL.

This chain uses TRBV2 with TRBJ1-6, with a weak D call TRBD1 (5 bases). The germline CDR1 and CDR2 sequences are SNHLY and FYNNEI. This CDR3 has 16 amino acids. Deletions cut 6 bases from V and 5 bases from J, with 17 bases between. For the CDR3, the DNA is TGTGCCAGCAGAGGGGCCCGGACATCCGATAATTCACCCCTCCACTTT. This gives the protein CASRGARTSDNSPLHF. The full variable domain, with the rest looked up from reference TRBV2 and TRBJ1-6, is EPEVTQTPSHQVTQMGQEVILRCVPISNHLYFYWYRQILGQKVEFLVSFYNNEISEKSEIFDDQFSVERPDGSNFTLKIRSTKLEDSAMYFCASRGARTSDNSPLHFGNGTRLTVT.

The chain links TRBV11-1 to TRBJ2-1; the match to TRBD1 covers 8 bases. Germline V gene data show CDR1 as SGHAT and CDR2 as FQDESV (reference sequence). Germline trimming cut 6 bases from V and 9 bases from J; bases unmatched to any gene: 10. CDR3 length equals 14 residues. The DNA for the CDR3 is TGTGCCAGCAGTCCCCGGACAGGGCTCACTGAGCAGTTCTTC. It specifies CASSPRTGLTEQFF.

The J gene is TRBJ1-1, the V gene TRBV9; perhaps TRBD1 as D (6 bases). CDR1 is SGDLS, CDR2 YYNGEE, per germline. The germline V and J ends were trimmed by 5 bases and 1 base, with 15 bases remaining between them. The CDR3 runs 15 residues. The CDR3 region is CASSEQGLGNTEAFF. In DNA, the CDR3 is TGTGCCAGCAGTGAACAGGGTTTAGGGAACACTGAAGCTTTCTTT.

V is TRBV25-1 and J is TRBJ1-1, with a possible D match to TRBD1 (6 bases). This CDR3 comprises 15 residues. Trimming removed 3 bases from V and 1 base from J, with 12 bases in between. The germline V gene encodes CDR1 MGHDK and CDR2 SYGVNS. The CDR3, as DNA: TGTGCCAGCAGTGACCAGGGGACGGCGAACACTGAAGCTTTCTTT. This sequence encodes CASSDQGTANTEAFF.

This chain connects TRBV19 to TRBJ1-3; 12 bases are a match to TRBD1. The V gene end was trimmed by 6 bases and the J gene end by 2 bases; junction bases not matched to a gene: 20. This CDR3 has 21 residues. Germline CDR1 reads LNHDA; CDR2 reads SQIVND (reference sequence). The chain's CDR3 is CASSYFLFGTGGRRTGNTIYF. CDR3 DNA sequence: TGTGCCAGTAGCTACTTCCTTTTCGGGACAGGGGGCCGTAGGACTGGAAACACCATATATTTT.

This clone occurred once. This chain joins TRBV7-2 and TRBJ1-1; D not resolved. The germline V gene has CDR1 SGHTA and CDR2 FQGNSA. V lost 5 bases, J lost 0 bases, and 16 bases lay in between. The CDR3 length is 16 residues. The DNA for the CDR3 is TGTGCCAGCAGCCTAGTCCCGGGAGGGATGAACACTGAAGCTTTCTTT. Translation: CASSLVPGGMNTEAFF.

The CDR3 protein is CASSYGGYEQYV. CDR3 bases: TGTGCCAGCAGCTATGGGGGCTACGAGCAGTACGTC. The rearrangement joins TRBV5-6 to TRBJ2-7, with D perhaps assigned TRBD1 or TRBD2 (5 bases each). This CDR3 spans 12 amino acids. Trimming shortened V by 3 bases and J by 3 bases, and 7 bases separated the two germline ends. CDR1 is SGHDT and CDR2 is YYEEEE in the germline V gene.

This CDR3 reads CASSGMTGSHEQYV. CDR3 nucleotides: TGTGCCAGCAGCGGGATGACAGGGTCCCACGAGCAGTACGTC. This chain joins TRBV5-5 and TRBJ2-7, with 7 bases identical to TRBD1. Per the germline V gene, CDR1 is SGHKS and CDR2 is YYEKEE (reference sequence). V lost 4 bases and J lost 5; bases outside the gene matches: 9. The CDR3 is 14 residues long.

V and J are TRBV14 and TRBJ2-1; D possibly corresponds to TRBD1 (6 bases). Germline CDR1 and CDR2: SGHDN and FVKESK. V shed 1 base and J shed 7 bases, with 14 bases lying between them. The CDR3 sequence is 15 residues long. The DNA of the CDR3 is TGTGCCAGCAGCCAAGGGCAGGGGAGAAAGAATGAGCAGTTCTTC. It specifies CASSQGQGRKNEQFF.

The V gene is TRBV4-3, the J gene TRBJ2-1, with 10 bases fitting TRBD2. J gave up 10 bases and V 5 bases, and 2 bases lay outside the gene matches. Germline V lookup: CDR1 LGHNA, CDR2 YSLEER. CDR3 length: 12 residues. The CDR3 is CASSKTSGEQFF. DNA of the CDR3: TGCGCCAGCAGCAAGACTAGCGGGGAGCAGTTCTTC.

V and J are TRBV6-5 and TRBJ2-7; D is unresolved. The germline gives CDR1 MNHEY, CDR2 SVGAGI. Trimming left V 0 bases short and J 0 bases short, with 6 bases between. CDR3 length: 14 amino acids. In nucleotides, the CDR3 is TGTGCCAGCAGTTACTCTCCGGTCTCCTACGAGCAGTACTTC. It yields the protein CASSYSPVSYEQYF.

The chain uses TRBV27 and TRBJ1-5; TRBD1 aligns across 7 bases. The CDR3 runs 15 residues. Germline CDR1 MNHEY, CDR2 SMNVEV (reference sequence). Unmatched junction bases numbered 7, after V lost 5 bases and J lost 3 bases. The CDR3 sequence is CASSARGQVNQPQHF. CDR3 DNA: TGTGCCAGCAGTGCCAGAGGACAGGTCAATCAGCCCCAGCATTTT.

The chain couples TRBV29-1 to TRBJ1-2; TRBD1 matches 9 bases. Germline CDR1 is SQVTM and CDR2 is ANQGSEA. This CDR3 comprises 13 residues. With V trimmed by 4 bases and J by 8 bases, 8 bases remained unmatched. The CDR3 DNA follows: TGCAGCGTTGTAGCGGGACAGGGAAAAGGCTACACCTTC. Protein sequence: CSVVAGQGKGYTF.